The T cell receptor (beta chain) under discussion was sequenced for a study of long-term antiretroviral therapy in people with HIV. Study results and limitations: There were no data on ART adherence, viral resistance or therapy changes, a gap that limits inferences about post-ART repertoire changes.

The CDR3 has 15 amino acids. CDR1 and CDR2 from the germline V gene are LNHDA and SQIVND (reference sequence). V trimming: 6 bases; J trimming: 8 bases; junction bases outside the gene matches: 10. PBMC samples from each donor numbered at least one pre-ART and at least two post-ART. As regards this clone: Its target is unknown.

Survey-level immunoSEQ v3.0 assays were run. Profiled with immunoSEQ multiplex PCR; TCRdb holds only in-frame clones, not every one. Seen here are about 16,000 clones, about 94% observed once, and the top ten hold around 4.3%. This receptor was identified in a woman aged 45-65 years with HIV. The rearrangement joins TRBV19 to TRBJ1-4, with 9 bases fitting TRBD1. The sequences come from unsorted PBMCs, collected roughly 6.4 years after starting antiretroviral therapy. CDR3 sequence reads: CASRTGTGRSEKLFF. The CDR3 DNA reads TGTGCCAGTAGAACCGGGACAGGGAGGAGCGAAAAACTGTTTTTT.